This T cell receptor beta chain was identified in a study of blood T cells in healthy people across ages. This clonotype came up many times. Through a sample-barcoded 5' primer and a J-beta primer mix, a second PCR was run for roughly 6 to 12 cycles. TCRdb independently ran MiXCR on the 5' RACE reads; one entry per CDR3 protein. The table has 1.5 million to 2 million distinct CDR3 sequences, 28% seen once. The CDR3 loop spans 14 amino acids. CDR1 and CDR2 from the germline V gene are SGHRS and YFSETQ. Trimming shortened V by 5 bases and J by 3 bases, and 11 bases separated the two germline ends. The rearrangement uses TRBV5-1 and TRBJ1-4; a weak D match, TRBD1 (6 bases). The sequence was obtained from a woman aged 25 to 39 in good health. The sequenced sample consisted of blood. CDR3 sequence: CASRRGSSNEKLFF. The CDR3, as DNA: TGCGCCAGCAGAAGGGGGTCGTCTAATGAAAAACTGTTTTTT.